The clone carrying this TCR beta chain was detected a few times. The second PCR ran about 6 to 11 cycles with a sample-barcoded 5' primer and J-beta primers. One entry per CDR3 protein, called by TCRdb with MiXCR from the 5' RACE reads. The sample includes fewer than 2,000,000 distinct CDR3 sequences, about 39% of them seen just once. These data come from a study of blood T cells in healthy people across ages. Germline CDR1 MNHEY, CDR2 SVGEGT. V lost 2 bases, J lost 1 base, and 6 bases lay in between. The CDR3 length is 14 residues. This sequence was found in a human donor in good health. The chain has TRBV6-2 or TRBV6-3 and TRBJ1-5; D uncertain. Sequences were obtained from blood. The CDR3 region is CASSYGWSNQPQHF. The CDR3, as DNA: TGTGCCAGCAGTTACGGGTGGAGCAATCAGCCCCAGCATTTT.